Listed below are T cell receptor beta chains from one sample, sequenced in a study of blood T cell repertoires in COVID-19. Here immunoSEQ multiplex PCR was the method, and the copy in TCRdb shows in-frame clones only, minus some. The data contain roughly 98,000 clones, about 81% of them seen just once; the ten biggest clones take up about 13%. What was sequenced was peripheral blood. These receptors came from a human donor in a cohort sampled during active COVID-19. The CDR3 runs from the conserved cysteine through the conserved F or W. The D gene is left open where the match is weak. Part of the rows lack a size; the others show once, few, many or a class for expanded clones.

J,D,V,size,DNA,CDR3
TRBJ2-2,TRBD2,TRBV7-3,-,TGTGCCAGCAGCTTATGGCTAGCGGGGGGCACCGGGGAGCTGTTTTTT,CASSLWLAGGTGELFF
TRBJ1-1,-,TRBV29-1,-,TGCAGCGTGGTTACTATGAACACTGAAGCTTTCTTT,CSVVTMNTEAFF
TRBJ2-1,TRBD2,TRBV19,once,TGTGCCAGTAGTGTGGGGGGGTGGCGAAACAATGAGCAGTTCTTC,CASSVGGWRNNEQFF
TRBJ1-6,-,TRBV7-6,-,TGTGCCAGCAGCTTTAATTTCGGGAATTCACCCCTCCACTTT,CASSFNFGNSPLHF
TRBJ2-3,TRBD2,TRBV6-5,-,TGTGCCTCGAAGGACGGGGGGGCCCCCCCAGATACGCAGTATTTT,CASKDGGAPPDTQYF
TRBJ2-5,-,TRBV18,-,TGTGCCAGCTCACTCACCCCTAGAGGAGGGGAGACCCAGTACTTC,CASSLTPRGGETQYF
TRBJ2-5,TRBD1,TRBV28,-,TGTGCCAGCAGTCAAGCAGGGGGAAGGGTGGTGACCCAGTACTTC,CASSQAGGRVVTQYF
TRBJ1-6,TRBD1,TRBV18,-,TGTGCCAGCTCACCAACACCGGAGACAGGGGGCCCCAATAAACCCCTCCACTTT,CASSPTPETGGPNKPLHF
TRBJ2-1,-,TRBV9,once,TGTGCCAGCTCAGGGCCTAGCTCCTACAATGAGCAGTTCTTC,CASSGPSSYNEQFF
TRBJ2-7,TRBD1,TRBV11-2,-,TGTGCCAGCAGCTTAGGACAGGGAGCCCCCTACGAGCAGTACTTC,CASSLGQGAPYEQYF
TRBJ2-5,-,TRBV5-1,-,TGCGCCAGCAGCCGGGACAATCAAGAGACCCAGTACTTC,CASSRDNQETQYF
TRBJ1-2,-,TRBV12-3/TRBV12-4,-,TGTGCCAGCAGCTTCGGACTTAACTATGGCTACACCTTC,CASSFGLNYGYTF
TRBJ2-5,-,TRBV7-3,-,TGTGCCAGCAGCTTAGGGGACACCGGTCAAGAGACCCAGTACTTC,CASSLGDTGQETQYF
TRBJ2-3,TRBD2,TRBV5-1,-,TGCGCCAGCAGCTGGACAGCTCCGGGACTAGCGTCGGATACGCAGTATTTT,CASSWTAPGLASDTQYF
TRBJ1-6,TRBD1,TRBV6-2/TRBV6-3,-,TGTGCCAGCAGTCCCACGGGACAGGGGATGACACCCCTCCACTTT,CASSPTGQGMTPLHF
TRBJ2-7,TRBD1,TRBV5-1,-,TGCGCCAGCAGAAAAACAGGGGATCTATACGAGCAGTACTTC,CASRKTGDLYEQYF
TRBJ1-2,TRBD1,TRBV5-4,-,TGTGCCAGCAGCTTGGGGGGACAGGGGGTTAACTATGGCTACACCTTC,CASSLGGQGVNYGYTF
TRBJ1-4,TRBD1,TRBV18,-,TGTGCCAGCTCACCAAACAGGGGGGAAAAACTGTTTTTT,CASSPNRGEKLFF
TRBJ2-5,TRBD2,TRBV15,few,TGTGCCACCAGCAGGACTAGCGGGGGGTACCAAGAGACCCAGTACTTC,CATSRTSGGYQETQYF
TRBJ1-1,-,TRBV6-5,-,TGTGCCAGCACCCACAACCCAATGAACACTGAAGCTTTCTTT,CASTHNPMNTEAFF
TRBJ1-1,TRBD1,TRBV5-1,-,TGCGCCAGCAGCTTGAGTGGTGCAGGGGGCGCGTTCACTGAAGCTTTCTTT,CASSLSGAGGAFTEAFF
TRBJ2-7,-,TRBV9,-,TGTGCCAGCAGCGTAGCGGCAGGGTGGAGCTCCTACGAGCAGTACTTC,CASSVAAGWSSYEQYF
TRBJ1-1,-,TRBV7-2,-,TGTGCCAGCAGCTTATCTACGGTGATGAACACTGAAGCTTTCTTT,CASSLSTVMNTEAFF
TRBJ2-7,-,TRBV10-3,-,TGTGCCATCAGTACCCCGGGTGTCGGGGAGCAGTACTTC,CAISTPGVGEQYF
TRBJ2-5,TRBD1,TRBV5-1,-,TGCGCCAGCAGCCCCGGGACAGCTCAAGAGACCCAGTACTTC,CASSPGTAQETQYF
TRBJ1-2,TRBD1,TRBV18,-,TGTGCCAGCTCCCCCGACAGGGGAGGACAGGACACCTTC,CASSPDRGGQDTF
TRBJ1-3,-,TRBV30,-,TGTGCCTGGAGTATTACAGGGCTAAACACCATATATTTT,CAWSITGLNTIYF